This TCR beta chain was sequenced for a study of T cell responses to AZD1222 COVID-19 vaccine. Details on this clone: Its target is not known.

This table comes from immunoSEQ multiplex PCR, and its TCRdb copy is limited to in-frame clones, with some not included. The table includes around 270,000 clones, about 94% detected once. J was trimmed by 9 bases and V by 6 bases; bases with no gene match: 12. Germline CDR1 reads SGHRS; CDR2 reads YFSETQ. The CDR3 is made up of 15 amino acids. Study observations and caveats: In the spike-specific TCR repertoire, nearly half reportedly target unmutated variant regions. Two AZD1222 administrations were followed by greater Spike-specific TCR breadth and depth.

The TCR originated in an adult who received the AZD1222 COVID-19 vaccine. The specimen comprised peripheral blood, sampled 28 days after the second AZD1222 dose. The J gene is TRBJ1-6, the V gene TRBV5-1, with 7 nucleotides matching TRBD1. The CDR3 sequence is CASTITGAGRSPLHF. The CDR3 DNA reads as TGCGCCAGCACCATAACAGGGGCCGGGCGTTCACCCCTCCACTTT.